This T cell receptor beta chain emerged from a study of cytomegalovirus exposure and HLA in healthy donors. Study-wide results and limits: TCR beta chain V- and J-gene trimming was linked, in a later analysis, to a missense variant in DCLRE1C.

This CDR3 spans 12 amino acids. In germline, CDR1 is SSHAT, CDR2 FNYEAQ (reference sequence). V gave up 5 bases and J gave up 7 bases, with 12 bases separating them. Primers for the PCR totalled 60 Vbeta and 13 Jbeta. TCRdb keeps only in-frame clones here, not all; method: immunoSEQ multiplex PCR. The table shows some 170,000 clones, with roughly 9.4% occurring only once. A word on this clone: What it binds is unknown.

The material sequenced was PBMCs. The TCR sequence derives from a woman in her 30s in good health and CMV-seropositive. The chain has TRBV7-7 and TRBJ2-7; tentative D call: TRBD2 (6 bases). CDR3 sequence reads: CASSPGSGEQYF. The DNA of the CDR3 is TGTGCCAGCAGCCCGGGGAGCGGGGAGCAGTACTTC.